This TCR beta chain derives from a study of memory CD4+ T cells and cytomegalovirus serostatus (dated by TCRdb to the late 2010s). About the study as a whole: The cohort included roughly 35 healthy adults from Belgium, of whom 9 were CMV seropositive and approximately 24 were CMV seronegative. To replicate a published TCR-based CMV serostatus classifier, the researchers sequenced the CD4+ memory TCRbeta repertoires of a Belgian cohort whose cytomegalovirus serostatus was known.

General conclusions and limits of the study: The results were interpreted as suggesting that the CMV-associated TCR signature is mostly present in the CD4+ memory repertoire. For CMV serostatus prediction, a median bootstrapped AUC of 0.95 was reached with the original framework, and a median bootstrapped AUC of 0.91 was reached with a US-trained random forest. Only CD4+CD45RO+ memory cells were sequenced, unlike the original study, which covered naive and memory CD4+ and CD8+ populations. A median bootstrapped AUC of around 0.94 with a 95% CI of 0.76-1.00 was achieved on the Belgian cohort by the original-framework classifier. Of around 160 previously reported CMV-associated TCRbeta sequences, 55 to 75 appeared in the CD4+ memory repertoires, each in one to five individuals.

The Quick-DNA Microprep Kit was used to extract genomic DNA from the sorted cells. Amplification of TCRbeta DNA was done with the immunoSEQ hsTCRbeta kit, following the protocol from the manufacturer. TCRbeta libraries were sequenced on an Illumina MiSeq instrument. In the original analysis: Following removal of out-of-frame sequences, some 2,200,000 distinct TCRbeta sequences were retained, with an average of roughly 62,000 per individual. Two values were used to score each individual: the count of 150 to 200 previously reported CMV-associated TCRbeta sequences and the total count of productive distinct TCRbeta sequences. A beta-binomial model was reimplemented in Python, and scikit-learn random forests with default parameters were trained on US cohort data. On the Belgian cohort, classifier performance was reported as the median AUC, along with percentile confidence intervals, across 10,000 bootstrap iterations. This is the immuneACCESS table as TCRdb keeps it, with only in-frame sequences that have V and J called. A part of the clones is gone; compared with another copy, unresolved V genes explain less than half, and the rest is unexplained. The V and J calls and the clone size are those of that table, but D and trimming were determined from the DNA. The sample table holds fewer than 40,000 clones, of which 70% to 85% were seen once. Approximately 5% of the sample comes from the top ten.

The junction carries 17 bases between V and J, which are trimmed by 4 bases and 7 bases respectively. The CDR3 spans 15 residues, from the cysteine through the phenylalanine. Left in the record is the CDR3 DNA by itself, 45 bases read in frame from the first base. For CDR1 and CDR2, the germline V gene lists SGHNT and YENEEA. Single viable CD3+CD4+CD8-CD45RO+ cells were sorted as memory CD4+ T cells on a FACSAria II. CMV serostatus was assessed using a Roche Elecsys assay, by which serum IgG against CMV pp150, pp28, p38 and p52 was detected. After the samples were thawed, total CD4+ T cells were enriched through positive selection using CD4 magnetic microbeads. The samples came from a separate study whose specific focus was interrogating the CD4+ T cell memory repertoire. Peripheral blood mononuclear cells were isolated and cryopreserved according to standard operating procedures, and serum was kept at -80 degrees C. CD3-PerCP (BW264/56), CD4-APC (RPA-T4), CD45RO-PE (UCHT1) and CD8-Pacific Orange (3B5) antibodies were used for staining, and non-viable cells were excluded with Sytox blue.

This clone appeared a few times. What this receptor recognizes is not known. Per-base qualities were not stored, and no clone one base away is much larger. The TCR was taken from an adult in good health and CMV-seropositive. The material sequenced was memory CD4+ T cells from blood. The rearranged chain carries TRBV11-3 and TRBJ2-1, with TRBD2 as a weak D call on 6 bases. The DNA sequence is TGTGCCAGCAGCTCAGCCGCGGGGACCCAAAATGAGCAGTTCTTC. This sequence encodes CASSSAAGTQNEQFF.